A single sample gave rise to the 19 T cell receptor beta chains below, sequenced in a study of liver allograft versus peripheral blood T cells. Study in general: Comparing T cell receptor repertoires in transplanted livers with those in recipients' peripheral blood was part of the design.

MiXCR, applied by TCRdb to the reads, yields one record per CDR3 protein. The table has about 3,700 distinct CDR3 sequences, about 18% seen once. These receptors came from a human patient who had a liver transplant. Some T cells here may be from the graft donor.

Of note for this clonotype: It differs at one base from a far larger clone, so likely a read error. The chain is built from TRBV5-6 and TRBJ2-7; tentative D call: TRBD1 (6 bases). CDR1 SGHDT and CDR2 YYEEEE come from the germline V gene. CDR3 length: 15 residues. Trimming left V 0 bases short and J 7 bases short, with 17 bases between. CDR3 sequence: CASSLGTDYYNEQYF. In DNA, the CDR3 is TGTGCCAGCAGCTTGGGGACAGATTACTACAATGAGCAGTACTTC. Combining the CDR3 with reference TRBV5-6 and TRBJ2-7 gives the whole variable domain DAGVTQSPTHLIKTRGQQVTLRCSPKSGHDTVSWYQQALGQGPQFIFQYYEEEERQRGNFPDRFSGHQFPNYSSELNVNALLLGDSALYLCASSLGTDYYNEQYFGPGTRLTVT.

This rearrangement joins TRBV11-2 to TRBJ2-7, with D possibly called TRBD1 or TRBD2 (5 bases each). CDR3 length: 15 residues. The V end was cut by 5 bases, the J end by 4 bases, with 18 bases between. From germline, CDR1 is SGHAT and CDR2 FQNNGV. The CDR3 is CASSIAGTTRYEQYF. DNA for the CDR3: TGTGCCAGCAGCATCGCCGGGACGACCCGTTACGAGCAGTACTTC. The variable domain in full, with the rest retrieved from reference TRBV11-2 and TRBJ2-7, is EAGVAQSPRYKIIEKRQSVAFWCNPISGHATLYWYQQILGQGPKLLIQFQNNGVVDDSQLPKDRFSAERLKGVDSTLKIQPAKLEDSAVYLCASSIAGTTRYEQYFGPGTRLTVT.

This clonotype has just a few counts. V and J are TRBV2 and TRBJ2-7; 8 bases align to TRBD1. Germline V gene lookup returns CDR1 SNHLY and CDR2 FYNNEI. The CDR3 is 14 amino acids. The V and J ends lost 6 bases and 5 bases, in that order; junction bases with no gene match: 9. CDR3 protein: CASRFGQGVDEQYF. The CDR3, as DNA: TGTGCCAGCAGATTTGGACAGGGTGTCGACGAGCAGTACTTC.

Relative to its sample, this clonotype is medium-sized (0.01 to 0.1%). The chain combines TRBV27 with TRBJ2-7, with 8 bases matching TRBD1. Germline V CDR1 and CDR2: MNHEY, SMNVEV (reference sequence). V lost 4 bases and J lost 3; bases outside the gene matches: 5. This CDR3 is built from 14 residues. As DNA, the CDR3 is TGTGCCAGCAGTTGGACAGGGACGAGCTACGAGCAGTACTTC. Protein sequence: CASSWTGTSYEQYF.

With respect to this clonotype: Just one base apart from a much larger clone, this may be a read error. The J gene is TRBJ2-1, the V gene TRBV6-5; TRBD2 aligns across 7 bases. The V and J ends lost 0 bases and 10 bases, in that order; junction bases with no gene match: 6. The CDR3 is 14 residues long. Germline CDR1 reads MNHEY; CDR2 reads SVGAGI. CDR3 sequence (DNA): TGTGCCAGCAGTTACTCTTTGGGGGACTACGAGCAGTTCTTC. It codes for CASSYSLGDYEQFF.

By sample share, this clonotype is medium-sized. The chain couples TRBV28 to TRBJ1-5; D perhaps matches TRBD1 (5 bases). Trimming left V 2 bases short and J 3 bases short, with 17 bases between. Looked up from germline, CDR1 is MDHEN and CDR2 is SYDVKM. This CDR3 contains 17 residues. CDR3 residues: CASSLPLPRAYNQPQHF. CDR3 bases: TGTGCCAGCAGTTTACCTCTCCCCAGGGCCTACAATCAGCCCCAGCATTTT.

This clonotype was detected only a few times. The V call is TRBV10-3, the J call TRBJ1-1; the D is unclear. V was clipped by 3 bases and J by 1 base, with 6 bases between them. This CDR3 region has 13 residues. The germline V gene has CDR1 ENHRY and CDR2 SYGVKD. CDR3 sequence: CAISDNWNTEAFF. The CDR3 DNA reads as TGTGCCATCAGTGACAACTGGAACACTGAAGCTTTCTTT.

The V gene is TRBV15, the J gene TRBJ2-1, with 7 bases that match TRBD2. Per germline, CDR1 LNHNV and CDR2 YYDKDF (reference sequence). V shed 0 bases, J shed 10 bases, and the junction held 0 bases outside the gene matches. This CDR3 region has 12 residues. DNA for the CDR3: TGTGCCACCAGCAGAGACGGGGGGGAGCAGTTCTTC. It is translated as CATSRDGGEQFF.

This clonotype was observed a handful of times. This chain uses TRBV28 with TRBJ2-5; D tentatively reads TRBD1 or TRBD2 (6 bases each). This CDR3 is 14 amino acids long. V dropped 2 bases and J dropped 5 bases, with 12 bases sitting between them. Germline V gene sequence: CDR1 MDHEN, CDR2 SYDVKM. CDR3 sequence (DNA): TGTGCCAGCAGTTTACGGGGGCGAAGGGAGACCCAGTACTTC. Translating gives CASSLRGRRETQYF.

This clonotype rates as medium-sized. V usage is TRBV5-6 and J usage is TRBJ2-7; D is uncertain. Germline V gene lookup returns CDR1 SGHDT and CDR2 YYEEEE. CDR3 length: 14 amino acids. Deletions cut 3 bases from V and 1 base from J, with 11 bases between. CDR3 residues: CASSSIPDSYEQYF. DNA of the CDR3: TGTGCCAGCAGCTCCATACCTGATTCCTACGAGCAGTACTTC. Complete variable domain (other parts from reference TRBV5-6 and TRBJ2-7): DAGVTQSPTHLIKTRGQQVTLRCSPKSGHDTVSWYQQALGQGPQFIFQYYEEEERQRGNFPDRFSGHQFPNYSSELNVNALLLGDSALYLCASSSIPDSYEQYFGPGTRLTVT.

About this clonotype: Since a much larger clone is just one base distant, this may be a read error. This chain uses TRBV13 with TRBJ2-1; D possibly corresponds to TRBD1 (6 bases). V dropped 1 base and J dropped 10 bases, with 29 bases sitting between them. From germline, CDR1 is PRHDT and CDR2 FYEKMQ (reference sequence). The length of the CDR3 is 19 residues. Here the CDR3 DNA reads TGTGCCAGCAGCTTAGCCGGGCAGGGGTCCCTTCGCGGGTCCTACGAGCAGTTCTTC. This codes for CASSLAGQGSLRGSYEQFF. Full variable domain (remainder filled in from reference TRBV13 and TRBJ2-1): AAGVIQSPRHLIKEKRETATLKCYPIPRHDTVYWYQQGPGQDPQFLISFYEKMQSDKGSIPDRFSAQQFSDYHSELNMSSLELGDSALYFCASSLAGQGSLRGSYEQFFGPGTRLTVL.

By its share, this clonotype is medium-sized. CDR3 in amino acids: CASSEFSGGYEQYF. The CDR3 nucleotides are TGTGCCAGCAGTGAATTTAGCGGGGGCTACGAGCAGTACTTC. This rearrangement joins TRBV6-1 to TRBJ2-7; TRBD2 matches 9 bases. This CDR3 has 14 amino acids. Germline V gene data show CDR1 as MNHNS and CDR2 as SASEGT. V lost 2 bases and J lost 3; bases outside the gene matches: 2.

The chain links TRBV28 to TRBJ2-7, with 11 bases fitting TRBD2. The CDR3 runs to 16 residues. Germline CDR1 is MDHEN and CDR2 is SYDVKM. V trimming: 2 bases; J trimming: 4 bases; junction bases outside the gene matches: 7. In nucleotides, the CDR3 is TGTGCCAGCAGTTTAGTCGCTAGCGGGGGGATGTACGAGCAGTACTTC. Translation: CASSLVASGGMYEQYF.

This clonotype has more than one count but fewer than ten. The chain has TRBV28 and TRBJ2-3; TRBD2 agrees at 14 bases. Germline lookup yields CDR1 MDHEN and CDR2 SYDVKM. Trimming took 6 bases from V and 3 from J; bases not matched to a gene: 11. The CDR3 runs to 18 residues. This chain's CDR3 is CASSLTLTSGGGTDTQYF. DNA for the CDR3: TGTGCCAGCAGCCTAACCCTGACTAGCGGGGGGGGGACAGATACGCAGTATTTT. The whole variable domain, remainder taken from reference TRBV28 and TRBJ2-3, is DVKVTQSSRYLVKRTGEKVFLECVQDMDHENMFWYRQDPGLGLRLIYFSYDVKMKEKGDIPEGYSVSREKKERFSLILESASTNQTSMYLCASSLTLTSGGGTDTQYFGPGTRLTVL.

This clonotype is medium-sized. The CDR3 loop is CASSPPMVDEQFF. The CDR3 coding sequence is TGTGCCAGCTCACCACCGATGGTCGATGAGCAGTTCTTC. The chain links TRBV18 to TRBJ2-1; D gene uncertain. CDR3 length: 13 amino acids. Germline CDR1 reads KGHSH; CDR2 reads LQKENI. The ends were cut back, 0 bases at V and 8 bases at J, with 8 bases in the middle. The full variable domain, completed using reference TRBV18 and TRBJ2-1, is NAGVMQNPRHLVRRRGQEARLRCSPMKGHSHVYWYRQLPEEGLKFMVYLQKENIIDESGMPKERFSAEFPKEGPSILRIQQVVRGDSAAYFCASSPPMVDEQFFGPGTRLTVL.

The rearrangement links TRBV24-1 to TRBJ2-5; D gene ambiguous. Trimming shortened V by 1 base and J by 2 bases, and 7 bases separated the two germline ends. The germline V gene encodes CDR1 KGHDR and CDR2 SFDVKD. There are 14 residues in the CDR3. CDR3 nucleotides: TGTGCCACCAGTGATTTTGGGTCTCAAGAGACCCAGTACTTC. This sequence encodes CATSDFGSQETQYF.

This clonotype was observed a few times. This chain joins TRBV6-5 and TRBJ1-1, with 10 positions matching TRBD1. The CDR3 is made up of 18 amino acids. The germline V gene has CDR1 MNHEY and CDR2 SVGAGI. J lost 0 bases, V lost 5 bases, and 12 bases had no gene match. CDR3 sequence: CASSEAGTGVRMNTEAFF. CDR3 coding DNA: TGTGCCAGCAGTGAGGCCGGGACAGGGGTTCGGATGAACACTGAAGCTTTCTTT.

This clonotype is classed as medium-sized (0.01 to 0.1%). Here the CDR3 DNA reads TGTGCCAGCATCCCGACCGGGACTAGTTCCTACAATGAGCAGTTCTTC. It is translated as CASIPTGTSSYNEQFF. This chain uses TRBV27 with TRBJ2-1; 8 positions agree with TRBD2. The CDR3 extends over 16 amino acids. Germline V gene lookup returns CDR1 MNHEY and CDR2 SMNVEV (reference sequence). With 7 bases clipped from V and 1 base from J, the junction kept 9 bases outside the gene matches.

Of note for this clonotype: A read error is possible here, since a much larger clone lies one base away. This chain joins TRBV9 and TRBJ2-1; 8 positions match TRBD1. Trimming cost V 3 bases and J 7 bases; bases outside gene matches: 12. Per the germline V gene, CDR1 is SGDLS and CDR2 is YYNGEE. This CDR3 has 16 residues. CDR3 nucleotides: TGTGCCAGCAGCGGATACAGGGGGTTTTTATCGAATGAGCAGTTCTTC. The encoded protein is CASSGYRGFLSNEQFF. The full variable domain, its missing parts supplied by reference TRBV9 and TRBJ2-1, is DSGVTQTPKHLITATGQRVTLRCSPRSGDLSVYWYQQSLDQGLQFLIQYYNGEERAKGNILERFSAQQFPDLHSELNLSSLELGDSALYFCASSGYRGFLSNEQFFGPGTRLTVL.